The 9 T cell receptor beta chains below all came from one sample that was sequenced in a study of T-cell reconstitution after alpha-beta-depleted transplantation in children (dated by TCRdb to the mid-2010s). Per the publication, the treatment or condition label means: allogeneic hematopoietic cell transplantation with graft depleted of TCRalphabeta T cells and CD19 B cells. Receptor amplification or capture employed PCR. The data were produced on an Illumina HiSeq 2500. To normalize quantification of the TCRbeta repertoire, the TCR libraries were built with molecular barcoding that relied on unique molecular identifiers. TCRdb cleaned the public reads at Q25 with fastp, built clones with MiXCR and kept in-frame beta chains. Each CDR3 protein gets just one entry, which takes the most common genes and DNA from the rows behind it. Counted in this sample were a few hundred thousand distinct CDR3 sequences; 25% to 30% of them appeared once. Approximately 39% of the sample is in the top ten clones.

The specimen comprised PBMCs, sampled before TCRalphabeta/CD19-depleted stem cell transplant. The receptors were gathered from a boy under two years old with Wiskott-Aldrich syndrome, due to receive a stem cell transplant.

This chain links TRBV5-1 with TRBJ1-1; 7 positions match TRBD1. This CDR3 spans 15 amino acids. V shed 0 bases, J shed 4 bases, and the junction held 6 bases outside the gene matches. CDR1 SGHRS and CDR2 YFSETQ come from the germline V gene. Here the CDR3 reads CASSLGQGRGTEAFF. CDR3 nucleotide sequence: TGCGCCAGCAGCTTGGGACAGGGAAGGGGCACTGAAGCTTTCTTT. Drawing the rest from reference TRBV5-1 and TRBJ1-1, the complete variable domain is KAGVTQTPRYLIKTRGQQVTLSCSPISGHRSVSWYQQTPGQGLQFLFEYFSETQRNKGNFPGRFSGRQFSNSRSEMNVSTLELGDSALYLCASSLGQGRGTEAFFGQGTRLTVV.

The chain combines TRBV20-1 with TRBJ1-1; D perhaps matches TRBD1 (5 bases). From germline, CDR1 is DFQATT and CDR2 SNEGSKA (reference sequence). The CDR3 is 15 residues long. V was trimmed by 2 bases and J by 4 bases, leaving 17 bases between them. In DNA, the CDR3 is TGCAGTGCTAGACCTAAGGGACGGATGGGCACTGAAGCTTTCTTT. It translates to CSARPKGRMGTEAFF.

The DNA of the CDR3 is TGTGCCAGCAGCTTAGACGGACTAGCTCTCCATGAGCAGTTCTTC. Translated, it gives CASSLDGLALHEQFF. This rearrangement joins TRBV7-2 to TRBJ2-1, with TRBD2 identical over 8 bases. V dropped 1 base and J dropped 8; count of bases not matched to a gene: 7. The CDR3 length is 15 residues. Germline CDR1 and CDR2: SGHTA and FQGNSA.

Only a few counts were recorded for this clonotype. CDR3 region: CASSLASRSNYGYTF. The CDR3, as DNA: TGCGCCAGCAGCTTGGCCTCCCGGTCTAACTATGGCTACACCTTC. The rearrangement joins TRBV5-1 to TRBJ1-2; D not certain. The CDR3 consists of 15 residues. Trimming took 0 bases from V and 0 from J, leaving 9 bases between them. CDR1 and CDR2 from the germline V gene are SGHRS and YFSETQ. Full variable domain (rest looked up from reference TRBV5-1 and TRBJ1-2): KAGVTQTPRYLIKTRGQQVTLSCSPISGHRSVSWYQQTPGQGLQFLFEYFSETQRNKGNFPGRFSGRQFSNSRSEMNVSTLELGDSALYLCASSLASRSNYGYTFGSGTRLTVV.

The chain uses TRBV5-1 and TRBJ1-2; D is undetermined. The CDR3 has 14 amino acids. Germline V gene sequence: CDR1 SGHRS, CDR2 YFSETQ. The V and J ends lost 0 bases and 6 bases respectively, with 12 bases between them. The DNA for the CDR3 is TGCGCCAGCAGCTTGGAGTCGGGTTGGAATGGCTACACCTTC. Its protein product is CASSLESGWNGYTF.

This clonotype has just a few counts. The chain carries TRBV12-3 or TRBV12-4 and TRBJ1-5, with D perhaps matching TRBD1 (5 bases). CDR3 size: 14 residues. V lost 4 bases and J lost 1, with 8 bases in between. The chain's CDR3 is CASSWGTSNQPQHF. CDR3 DNA: TGTGCCAGCAGTTGGGGGACCAGCAATCAGCCCCAGCATTTT.

This sequence joins TRBV3-1 and TRBJ1-3; no reliable D call. The CDR3 is made up of 15 amino acids. Deletions cut 0 bases from V and 0 bases from J, with 6 bases between. Germline V CDR1 and CDR2: LGHDT, YNNKEL (reference sequence). Here the CDR3 DNA reads TGTGCCAGCAGCCAAGACGGGTTCTCTGGAAACACCATATATTTT. Its protein product is CASSQDGFSGNTIYF.

In nucleotides, the CDR3 is TGTGCCAGCAGCAGACGTGCCTCCGAAGCCGAACGGCATCTTAAGCAGCCCCAGCATTTT. Protein product: CASSRRASEAERHLKQPQHF. V is TRBV7-8 and J is TRBJ1-5; D is uncertain. The CDR3 length is 20 residues. CDR1 is SGHVS, CDR2 FQNEAQ, per germline. V dropped 5 bases and J dropped 7 bases, with 33 bases sitting between them.

The chain combines TRBV28 with TRBJ2-2; TRBD1 agrees at 9 bases. CDR3 length: 16 residues. Germline V lookup: CDR1 MDHEN, CDR2 SYDVKM. After removal of 5 bases from V and 7 bases from J, the junction contained 11 bases not matched to a gene. CDR3 bases: TGTGCCAGCAGTCCCCTCGGGACAGGGCGAAACGGGGAGCTGTTTTTT. Translation gives CASSPLGTGRNGELFF.